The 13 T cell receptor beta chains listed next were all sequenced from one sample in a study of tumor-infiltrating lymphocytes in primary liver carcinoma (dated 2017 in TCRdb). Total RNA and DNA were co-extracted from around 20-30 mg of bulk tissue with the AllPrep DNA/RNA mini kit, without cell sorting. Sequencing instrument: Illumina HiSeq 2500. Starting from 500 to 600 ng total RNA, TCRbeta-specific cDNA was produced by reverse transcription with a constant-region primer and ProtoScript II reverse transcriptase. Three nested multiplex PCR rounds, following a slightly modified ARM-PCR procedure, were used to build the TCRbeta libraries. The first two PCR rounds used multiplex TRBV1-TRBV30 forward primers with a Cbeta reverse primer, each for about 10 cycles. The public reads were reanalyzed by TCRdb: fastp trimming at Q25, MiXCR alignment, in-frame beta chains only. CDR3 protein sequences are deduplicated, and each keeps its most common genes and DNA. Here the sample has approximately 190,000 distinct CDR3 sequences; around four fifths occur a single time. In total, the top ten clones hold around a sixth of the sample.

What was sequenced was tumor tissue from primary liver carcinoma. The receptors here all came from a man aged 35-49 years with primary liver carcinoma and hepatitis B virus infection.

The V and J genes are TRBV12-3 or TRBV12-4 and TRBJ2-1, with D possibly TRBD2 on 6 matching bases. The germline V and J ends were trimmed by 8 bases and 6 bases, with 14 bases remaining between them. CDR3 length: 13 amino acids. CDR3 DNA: TGTGCCAGCCAACTTAGCGGAGGCAATGAGCAGTTCTTC. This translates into CASQLSGGNEQFF.

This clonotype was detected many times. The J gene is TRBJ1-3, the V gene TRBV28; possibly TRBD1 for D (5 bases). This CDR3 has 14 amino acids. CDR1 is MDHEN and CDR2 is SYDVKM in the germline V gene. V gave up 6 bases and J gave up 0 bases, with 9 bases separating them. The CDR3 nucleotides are TGTGCCAGCAGCGAGGGGTTCTCTGGAAACACCATATATTTT. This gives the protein CASSEGFSGNTIYF.

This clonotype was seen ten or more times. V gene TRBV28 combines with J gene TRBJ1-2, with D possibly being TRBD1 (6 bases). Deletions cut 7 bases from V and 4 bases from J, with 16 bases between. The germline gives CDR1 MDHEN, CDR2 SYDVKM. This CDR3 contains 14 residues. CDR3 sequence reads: CASTPNRAGYGYTF. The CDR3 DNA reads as TGTGCCAGCACCCCGAACAGGGCTGGCTATGGCTACACCTTC.

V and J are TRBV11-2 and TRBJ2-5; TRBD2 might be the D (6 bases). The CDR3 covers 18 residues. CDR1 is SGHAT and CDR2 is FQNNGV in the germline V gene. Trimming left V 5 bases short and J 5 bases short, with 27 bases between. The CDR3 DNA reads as TGTGCCAGCAGCCATAGCTCAATGCGGGGTACTGGGCGGGAGACCCAGTACTTC. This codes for CASSHSSMRGTGRETQYF. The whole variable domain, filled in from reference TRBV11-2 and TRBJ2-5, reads EAGVAQSPRYKIIEKRQSVAFWCNPISGHATLYWYQQILGQGPKLLIQFQNNGVVDDSQLPKDRFSAERLKGVDSTLKIQPAKLEDSAVYLCASSHSSMRGTGRETQYFGPGTRLLVL.

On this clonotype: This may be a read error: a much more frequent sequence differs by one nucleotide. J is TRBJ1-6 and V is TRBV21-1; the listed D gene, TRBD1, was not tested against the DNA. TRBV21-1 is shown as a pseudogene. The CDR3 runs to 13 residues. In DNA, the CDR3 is TGTGCCAGCAGCACGGACATCCTTTCGACCCTCCTCTTT. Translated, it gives CASSTDILSTLLF.

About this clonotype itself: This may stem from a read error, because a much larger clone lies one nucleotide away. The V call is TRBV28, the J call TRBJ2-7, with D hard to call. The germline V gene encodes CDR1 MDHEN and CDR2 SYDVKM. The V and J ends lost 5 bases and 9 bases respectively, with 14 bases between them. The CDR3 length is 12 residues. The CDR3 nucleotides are TGTGCCAGCAGTGGAGTAGGTCCCGCGCAGTACTTC. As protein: CASSGVGPAQYF.

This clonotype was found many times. This CDR3 is CASSPDRVGGNTIYF. The DNA for the CDR3 is TGTGCCAGCAGCCCCGACAGGGTCGGTGGAAACACCATATATTTT. The rearrangement joins TRBV7-8 to TRBJ1-3; 7 nucleotides align to TRBD1. The germline V gene has CDR1 SGHVS and CDR2 FQNEAQ. The CDR3 covers 15 residues. Germline trimming cut 5 bases from V and 3 bases from J; bases unmatched to any gene: 7.

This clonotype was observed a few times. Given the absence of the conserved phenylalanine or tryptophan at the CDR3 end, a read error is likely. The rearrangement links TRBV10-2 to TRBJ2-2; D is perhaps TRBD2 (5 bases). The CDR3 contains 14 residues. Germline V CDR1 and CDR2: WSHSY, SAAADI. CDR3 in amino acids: CASSGRRGSGELFS. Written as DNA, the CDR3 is TGCGCCAGTAGTGGACGAAGAGGGAGTGGGGAGCTGTTTTCT.

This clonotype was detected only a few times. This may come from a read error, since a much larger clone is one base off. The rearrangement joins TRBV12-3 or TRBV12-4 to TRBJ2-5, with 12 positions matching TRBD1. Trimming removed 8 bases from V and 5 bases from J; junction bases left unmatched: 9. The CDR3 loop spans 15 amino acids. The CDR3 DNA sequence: TGTGCCAGCGGTTCGGGACAGGGGGCGCGGGAGACCCAGTACTTC. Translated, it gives CASGSGQGARETQYF.

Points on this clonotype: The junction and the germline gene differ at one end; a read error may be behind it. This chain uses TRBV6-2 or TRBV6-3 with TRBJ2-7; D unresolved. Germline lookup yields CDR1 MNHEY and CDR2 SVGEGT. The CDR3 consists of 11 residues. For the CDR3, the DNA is TGTGCTGGGTCGACGGGCTACGAGCAGTATTTC. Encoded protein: CAGSTGYEQYF.

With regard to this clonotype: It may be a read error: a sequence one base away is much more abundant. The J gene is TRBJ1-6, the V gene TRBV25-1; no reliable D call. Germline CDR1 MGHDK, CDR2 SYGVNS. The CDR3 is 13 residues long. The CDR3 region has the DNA TGTGCCAGCAATGAATTCTTTAGTTCACCCCTCCACTTT. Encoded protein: CASNEFFSSPLHF. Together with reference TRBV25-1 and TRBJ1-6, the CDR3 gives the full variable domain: EADIYQTPRYLVIGTGKKITLECSQTMGHDKMYWYQQDPGMELHLIHYSYGVNSTEKGDLSSESTVSRIRTEHFPLTLESARPSHTSQYLCASNEFFSSPLHFGNGTRLTVT.

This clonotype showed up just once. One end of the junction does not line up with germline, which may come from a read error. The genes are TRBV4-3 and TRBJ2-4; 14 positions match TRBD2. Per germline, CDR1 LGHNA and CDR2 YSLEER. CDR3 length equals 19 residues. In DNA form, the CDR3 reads TGCGCCATCAGCCTGCGACTAGCGGGGGGGTCCCCTGGGGAGAACATTCAGTACTTC. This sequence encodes CAISLRLAGGSPGENIQYF.

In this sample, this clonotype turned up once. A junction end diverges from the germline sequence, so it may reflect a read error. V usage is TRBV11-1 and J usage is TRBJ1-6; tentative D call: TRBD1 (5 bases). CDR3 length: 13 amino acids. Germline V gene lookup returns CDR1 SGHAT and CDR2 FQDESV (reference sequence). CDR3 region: CATSRTLVSPLQF. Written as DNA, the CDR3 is TGTGCGACCAGCCGGACACTGGTTTCACCCCTCCAGTTT. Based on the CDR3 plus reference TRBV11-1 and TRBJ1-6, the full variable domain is EAEVAQSPRYKITEKSQAVAFWCDPISGHATLYWYRQILGQGPELLVQFQDESVVDDSQLPKDRFSAERLKGVDSTLKIQPAELGDSAMYLCATSRTLVSPLQFGNGTRLTVT.